This T cell receptor (beta chain) was sequenced during a study of blood T cell repertoires in COVID-19. Study background: Both acute and convalescent COVID-19 samples were obtained from the United States, Italy and Spain. T cells, B-cell-depleted T cells, or PBMCs provided the cDNA or gDNA that served as material.

This clone showed up just once. Cohort placement rested on clinical history that participants reported themselves. This CDR3 is built from 14 residues. With 3 bases clipped from V and 8 bases from J, the junction kept 4 bases outside the gene matches. Germline V CDR1 and CDR2: ENHRY, SYGVKD. Using immunoSEQ multiplex PCR, the repertoire was profiled, and TCRdb retains in-frame clones only, with some absent. The data show around 450,000 clones, with 87% seen just once and approximately 2% held by the top ten. The V call is TRBV10-3, the J call TRBJ1-4; TRBD1 matches 9 bases. The sequenced sample was PBMCs or T cells enriched from blood (not recorded which). The clonotype originates from a woman younger than 35 with acute COVID-19. In DNA form, the CDR3 reads TGTGCCATCAGTGACGGGACAGGGTGGGAAAAACTGTTTTTT. It translates to CAISDGTGWEKLFF.